Below, 25 T cell receptor beta chains from the same sample are listed, as sequenced in a study of cytomegalovirus exposure and HLA in healthy donors. The PCR contained 60 Vbeta and 13 Jbeta primers. The assay was immunoSEQ multiplex PCR, and TCRdb's table has in-frame clones only and misses some. The top ten clones hold around 1.5% of a sample with some 180,000 clones, 70% to 80% of them seen once. Sequencing was carried out using PBMCs. These receptors were collected from a man aged 18 to 29 in good health and CMV-seronegative.

The rearrangement uses TRBV29-1 and TRBJ2-3; no clear D. Germline CDR1 reads SQVTM; CDR2 reads ANQGSEA. V shed 4 bases and J shed 2 bases, with 13 bases lying between them. The CDR3 sequence is 14 residues long. CDR3 residues: CSVALRMITDTQYF. In DNA form, the CDR3 reads TGCAGCGTTGCCTTGCGAATGATCACAGATACGCAGTATTTT.

Comment on this clone: Other DNA sequences in this specimen translate into the identical CDR3. V usage is TRBV19 and J usage is TRBJ1-1, with unresolved D. There are 13 residues in the CDR3. Germline CDR1 reads LNHDA; CDR2 reads SQIVND (reference sequence). Trimming pared 1 base from V and 5 bases from J, leaving 8 bases between. Here the CDR3 reads CASSIARGTEAFF. In DNA form, the CDR3 reads TGTGCCAGTAGTATAGCCCGAGGGACTGAAGCTTTCTTT.

The rearrangement uses TRBV5-1 and TRBJ1-6; no reliable D call. The CDR3 covers 13 residues. The V end was cut by 7 bases, the J end by 7 bases, with 12 bases between. The V gene's germline CDR1 is SGHRS and CDR2 YFSETQ. The CDR3 loop is CASRRFWNSPLHF. For the CDR3, the DNA is TGCGCCAGCCGGCGGTTCTGGAATTCACCCCTCCACTTT.

V is TRBV6-6 and J is TRBJ2-7; maybe TRBD2 (5 bases). The CDR3 sequence is 13 residues long. Germline V gene lookup returns CDR1 MNHNY and CDR2 SVGAGI (reference sequence). V lost 6 bases, J lost 5 bases, and 14 bases lay in between. In nucleotides, the CDR3 is TGTGCCAGCAGCCGACACGGGGTTGACGAGCAGTACTTC. Translation: CASSRHGVDEQYF.

This chain joins TRBV13 and TRBJ2-7; 12 bases are shared with TRBD1. CDR3 size: 14 residues. CDR1 is PRHDT, CDR2 FYEKMQ, per germline (reference sequence). V was pared by 8 bases and J by 7 bases, with 9 bases of the junction left unmatched. The CDR3 DNA is TGTGCCAGCGCCACCGGGACAGGGGGCAGAGAGCAGTACTTC. Amino acid sequence: CASATGTGGREQYF.

CDR3: CASSDSLGANEQFF. CDR3 nucleotide sequence: TGTGCCAGCAGTGATTCGCTAGGAGCGAATGAGCAGTTCTTC. The genes are TRBV6-1 and TRBJ2-1; D gene unclear. The CDR3 is made up of 14 amino acids. CDR1 is MNHNS and CDR2 is SASEGT in the germline V gene. Trimming left V 3 bases short and J 7 bases short, with 13 bases between.

This chain joins TRBV28 and TRBJ2-7, with D maybe TRBD1 (7 bases). The CDR3 runs 13 residues. The V and J ends lost 4 bases and 6 bases respectively, with 13 bases between them. CDR1 is MDHEN, CDR2 SYDVKM, per germline. As DNA, the CDR3 is TGTGCCAGCAGTTCCAGGGGGGTCGGCGAGCAGTACTTC. Translating gives CASSSRGVGEQYF. Combining the CDR3 with reference TRBV28 and TRBJ2-7 gives the whole variable domain DVKVTQSSRYLVKRTGEKVFLECVQDMDHENMFWYRQDPGLGLRLIYFSYDVKMKEKGDIPEGYSVSREKKERFSLILESASTNQTSMYLCASSSRGVGEQYFGPGTRLTVT.

This clone was observed a few times. This chain links TRBV10-2 with TRBJ2-6; 7 bases are a match to TRBD1. Per the germline V gene, CDR1 is WSHSY and CDR2 is SAAADI. The length of the CDR3 is 14 residues. Trimming at V came to 6 bases and at J to 2 bases, leaving 1 base not matched to a gene. The CDR3 protein is CASSDRAGANVLTF. Written as DNA, the CDR3 is TGCGCCAGCAGCGACAGGGCTGGGGCCAACGTCCTGACTTTC.

In DNA, the CDR3 is TGTGCCAGCCGAGACAGGGCCCAAAACTCTTATGGCTACACCTTC. It specifies CASRDRAQNSYGYTF. The gene calls are TRBV28 and TRBJ1-2, with 7 bases fitting TRBD1. V lost 8 bases to trimming and J lost 5 bases; unmatched junction nucleotides: 14. CDR3 size: 15 residues. Germline V gives CDR1 MDHEN, CDR2 SYDVKM.

The chain has TRBV5-1 and TRBJ2-7, with a possible D match to TRBD2 (5 bases). The CDR3 has 13 amino acids. The germline gives CDR1 SGHRS, CDR2 YFSETQ. Trimming took off 3 bases at V and 6 bases at J, with 13 bases between the two ends. The CDR3 loop reads CASSSLSGSEQYF. The CDR3, as DNA: TGCGCCAGCAGCTCACTGTCGGGGAGCGAGCAGTACTTC.

This clone has more than one count but fewer than ten. V usage is TRBV5-1 and J usage is TRBJ1-1; no firm D call. This CDR3 contains 13 residues. Trimming removed 3 bases from V and 3 bases from J, with 9 bases in between. Per the germline V gene, CDR1 is SGHRS and CDR2 is YFSETQ. The DNA for the CDR3 is TGCGCCAGCAGCTGGTCTGAGTACACTGAAGCTTTCTTT. It codes for CASSWSEYTEAFF. Drawing the rest from reference TRBV5-1 and TRBJ1-1, the complete variable domain is KAGVTQTPRYLIKTRGQQVTLSCSPISGHRSVSWYQQTPGQGLQFLFEYFSETQRNKGNFPGRFSGRQFSNSRSEMNVSTLELGDSALYLCASSWSEYTEAFFGQGTRLTVV.

The chain employs TRBV6-1 and TRBJ2-1; perhaps TRBD1 as D (5 bases). There are 12 residues in the CDR3. Per the germline V gene, CDR1 is MNHNS and CDR2 is SASEGT. Between the trimmed V and J ends, which lost 5 bases and 9 bases, there was a span of 11 bases. The CDR3 DNA is TGTGCCAGCAGTTATTCAGGGCTTGAGCAGTTCTTC. The encoded protein is CASSYSGLEQFF.

V and J are TRBV23-1 and TRBJ2-7, with 9 bases matching TRBD1. TRBV23-1 is marked as an open reading frame, function uncertain. J gave up 6 bases and V 4 bases, and 13 bases lay outside the gene matches. The CDR3 is 16 residues long. CDR3 DNA sequence: TGCGCCAGCAGTCGGCCGGGACAGGGACCCTCCACCGAGCAGTACTTC. It encodes CASSRPGQGPSTEQYF.

This clone was counted between two and nine times. The CDR3 region is CASSFGRRSNTEAFF. The DNA for the CDR3 is TGTGCCAGCAGCTTTGGGAGGAGGTCGAACACTGAAGCTTTCTTT. The chain carries TRBV5-6 and TRBJ1-1, with D uncertain. CDR3 length: 15 residues. V shed 2 bases and J shed 1 base, with 12 bases lying between them. Germline values: CDR1 SGHDT, CDR2 YYEEEE.

The chain couples TRBV28 to TRBJ1-5, with D tentatively TRBD1 (5 bases). The CDR3 has 19 amino acids. Between the trimmed V and J ends, which lost 3 bases and 4 bases, there was a span of 25 bases. Germline V gene data show CDR1 as MDHEN and CDR2 as SYDVKM. The CDR3 spells CASSFGQTTVRGVNQPQHF. CDR3 coding DNA: TGTGCCAGCAGTTTTGGGCAGACGACAGTGCGGGGGGTAAATCAGCCCCAGCATTTT.

The chain uses TRBV5-6 and TRBJ1-2; D is perhaps TRBD1 (6 bases). Trimming pared 2 bases from V and 6 bases from J, leaving 14 bases between. This CDR3 region has 14 residues. Germline CDR1 is SGHDT and CDR2 is YYEEEE. CDR3 amino acids: CASSFRQAPHGYTF. The CDR3 bases are TGTGCCAGCAGCTTCCGACAGGCACCCCATGGCTACACCTTC.

This chain joins TRBV2 and TRBJ1-2; unclear D gene. Germline CDR1 reads SNHLY; CDR2 reads FYNNEI. Trimming removed 6 bases from V and 2 bases from J, with 4 bases in between. The CDR3 loop spans 11 amino acids. As DNA, the CDR3 is TGTGCCAGCAGACTGAACTATGGCTACACCTTC. Amino acids: CASRLNYGYTF.

This sequence joins TRBV27 and TRBJ1-1, with TRBD1 as a possible D gene (5 bases). V shed 5 bases and J shed 3 bases, with 13 bases lying between them. There are 14 residues in the CDR3. From germline, CDR1 is MNHEY and CDR2 SMNVEV (reference sequence). The DNA for the CDR3 is TGTGCCAGCAGTCCGTTTGGGGCTCACACTGAAGCTTTCTTT. Its protein is CASSPFGAHTEAFF.

The chain is built from TRBV19 and TRBJ1-3; D gene unclear. With 10 bases removed from V and 0 bases from J, the gap between germline ends came to 10 bases. The CDR3 consists of 13 residues. The germline gives CDR1 LNHDA, CDR2 SQIVND (reference sequence). The CDR3 DNA reads as TGTGCCACAAGCGGGGACTCTGGAAACACCATATATTTT. Its protein is CATSGDSGNTIYF.

Concerning this clone itself: Other DNA sequences in the sample encode the same CDR3. The gene calls are TRBV6-5 and TRBJ2-3; possible D gene TRBD1, 6 bases. V lost 0 bases and J lost 1, with 11 bases in between. In germline, CDR1 is MNHEY, CDR2 SVGAGI. The CDR3 is made up of 16 amino acids. CDR3: CASSYSSRGGTDTQYF. The CDR3 DNA reads as TGTGCCAGCAGTTACTCAAGCAGGGGAGGCACAGATACGCAGTATTTT.

The chain combines TRBV7-2 with TRBJ1-6; a weak D match, TRBD1 (6 bases). The CDR3 loop spans 16 amino acids. Trimming shortened V by 5 bases and J by 7 bases, and 18 bases separated the two germline ends. The germline V gene encodes CDR1 SGHTA and CDR2 FQGNSA. CDR3 residues: CASSPVPLGANSPLHF. The CDR3 DNA is TGTGCCAGCAGCCCCGTCCCCCTGGGGGCCAATTCACCCCTCCACTTT. Filled out from reference TRBV7-2 and TRBJ1-6, the complete variable domain reads GAGVSQSPSNKVTEKGKDVELRCDPISGHTALYWYRQSLGQGLEFLIYFQGNSAPDKSGLPSDRFSAERTGGSVSTLTIQRTQQEDSAVYLCASSPVPLGANSPLHFGNGTRLTVT.

The rearrangement links TRBV9 to TRBJ2-7; D is unclear. Germline-derived CDR1 and CDR2 are SGDLS and YYNGEE. Trimming shortened V by 0 bases and J by 2 bases, and 6 bases separated the two germline ends. The CDR3 runs to 13 residues. CDR3 region: CASSVAPTYEQYF. The DNA of the CDR3 is TGTGCCAGCAGCGTAGCCCCTACCTACGAGCAGTACTTC.

The chain is built from TRBV7-9 and TRBJ2-7, with TRBD2 identical over 9 bases. Germline CDR1 is SEHNR and CDR2 is FQNEAQ (reference sequence). The CDR3 runs 16 residues. V shed 0 bases, J shed 2 bases, and the junction held 5 bases outside the gene matches. The CDR3 DNA is TGTGCCAGCAGCTTAGCGAGCGCTAGCGGGACCTACGAGCAGTACTTC. Encoded protein: CASSLASASGTYEQYF.

The gene calls are TRBV6-6 and TRBJ1-1; TRBD1 might be the D (5 bases). The V gene lost 8 bases and the J gene lost 0 bases, with 7 bases spanning the gap. The germline CDR1 and CDR2 sequences are MNHNY and SVGAGI (reference sequence). CDR3 size: 12 residues. The CDR3 region has the DNA TGTGCCAGCCTACAGGTGAACACTGAAGCTTTCTTT. Translated: CASLQVNTEAFF.

Concerning this clone: Germline and junction disagree at one end, which may indicate a read error. The J gene is TRBJ1-2, the V gene TRBV7-9, with D tentatively TRBD1 (6 bases). The germline CDR1 and CDR2 sequences are SEHNR and FQNEAQ (reference sequence). This CDR3 is built from 16 residues. The CDR3 loop is CSSSFPTGYVQDGYTF. CDR3 DNA sequence: TGTTCCAGCAGCTTTCCGACAGGCTACGTACAGGATGGCTACACCTTC.